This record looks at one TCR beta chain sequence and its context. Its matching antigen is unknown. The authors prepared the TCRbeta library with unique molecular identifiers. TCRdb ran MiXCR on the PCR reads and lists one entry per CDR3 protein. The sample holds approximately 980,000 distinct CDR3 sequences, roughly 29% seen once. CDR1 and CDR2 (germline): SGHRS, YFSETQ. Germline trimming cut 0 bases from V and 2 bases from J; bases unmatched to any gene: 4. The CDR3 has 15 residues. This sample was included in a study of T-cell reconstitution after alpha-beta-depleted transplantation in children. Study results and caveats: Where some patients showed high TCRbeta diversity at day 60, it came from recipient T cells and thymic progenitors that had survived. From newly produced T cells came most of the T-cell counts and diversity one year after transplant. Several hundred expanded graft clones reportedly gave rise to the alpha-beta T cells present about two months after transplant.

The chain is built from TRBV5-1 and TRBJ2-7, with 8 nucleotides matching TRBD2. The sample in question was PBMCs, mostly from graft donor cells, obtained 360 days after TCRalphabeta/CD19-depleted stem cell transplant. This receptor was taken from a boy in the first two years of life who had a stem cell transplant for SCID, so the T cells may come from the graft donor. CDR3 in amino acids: CASSLGAGGAYEQYF. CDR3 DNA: TGCGCCAGCAGCTTGGGGGCGGGGGGAGCCTACGAGCAGTACTTC.